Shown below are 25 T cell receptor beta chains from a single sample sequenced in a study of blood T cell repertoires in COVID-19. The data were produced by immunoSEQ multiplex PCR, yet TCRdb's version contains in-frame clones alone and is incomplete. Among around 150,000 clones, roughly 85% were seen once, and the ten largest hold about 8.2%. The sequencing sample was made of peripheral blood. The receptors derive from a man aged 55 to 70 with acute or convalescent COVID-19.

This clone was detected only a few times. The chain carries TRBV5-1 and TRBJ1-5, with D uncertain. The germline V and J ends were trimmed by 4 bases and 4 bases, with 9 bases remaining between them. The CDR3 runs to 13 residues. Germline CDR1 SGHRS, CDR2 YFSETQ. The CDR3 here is CASSLNGNQPQHF. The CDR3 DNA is TGCGCCAGCAGCCTTAACGGGAATCAGCCCCAGCATTTT.

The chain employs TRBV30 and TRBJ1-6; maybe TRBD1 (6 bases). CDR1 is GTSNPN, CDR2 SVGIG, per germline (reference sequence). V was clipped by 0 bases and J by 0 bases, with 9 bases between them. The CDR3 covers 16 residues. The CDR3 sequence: CAWSVQGSSYNSPLHF. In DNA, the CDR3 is TGTGCCTGGAGTGTACAGGGCAGCTCCTATAATTCACCCCTCCACTTT.

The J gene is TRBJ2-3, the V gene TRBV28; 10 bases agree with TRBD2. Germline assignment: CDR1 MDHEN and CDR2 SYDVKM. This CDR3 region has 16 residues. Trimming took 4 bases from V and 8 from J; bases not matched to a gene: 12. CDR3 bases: TGTGCCAGCAGTTGGGCTAGCGGGAGTTTTACTGGTACGCAGTATTTT. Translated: CASSWASGSFTGTQYF.

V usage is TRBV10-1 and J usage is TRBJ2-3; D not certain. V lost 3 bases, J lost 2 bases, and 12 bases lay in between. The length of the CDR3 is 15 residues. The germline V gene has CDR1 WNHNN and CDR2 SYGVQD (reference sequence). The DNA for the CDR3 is TGCGCCAGCAGTGAAATCGGGTTGGACACAGATACGCAGTATTTT. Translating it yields CASSEIGLDTDTQYF.

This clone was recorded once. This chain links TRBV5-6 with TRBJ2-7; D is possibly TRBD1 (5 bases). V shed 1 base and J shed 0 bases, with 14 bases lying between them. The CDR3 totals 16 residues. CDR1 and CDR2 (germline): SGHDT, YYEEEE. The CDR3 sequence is CASSLYRTVDSYEQYF. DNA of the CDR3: TGTGCCAGCAGCTTGTACAGGACGGTGGACTCCTACGAGCAGTACTTC.

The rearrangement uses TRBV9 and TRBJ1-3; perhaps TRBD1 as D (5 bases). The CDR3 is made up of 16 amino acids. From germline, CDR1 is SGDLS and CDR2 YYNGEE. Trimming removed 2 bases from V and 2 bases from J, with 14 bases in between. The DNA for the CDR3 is TGTGCCAGCAGCGTCGCCGGGGGTAGAACTGGAAACACCATATATTTT. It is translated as CASSVAGGRTGNTIYF.

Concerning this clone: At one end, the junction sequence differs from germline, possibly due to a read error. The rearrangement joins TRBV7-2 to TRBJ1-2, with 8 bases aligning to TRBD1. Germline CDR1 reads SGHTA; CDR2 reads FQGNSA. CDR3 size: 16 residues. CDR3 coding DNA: TGTGCCAGCAGCCTAGCTGGACAGGGAATCTCCTATGGCTACACCTTC. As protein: CASSLAGQGISYGYTF.

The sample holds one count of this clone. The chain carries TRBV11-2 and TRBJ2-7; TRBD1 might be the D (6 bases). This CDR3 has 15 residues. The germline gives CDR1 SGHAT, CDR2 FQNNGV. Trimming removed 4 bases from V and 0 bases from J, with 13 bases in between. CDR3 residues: CASSSPTGSSYEQYF. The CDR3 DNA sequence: TGTGCCAGCAGCTCCCCGACAGGTAGCTCCTACGAGCAGTACTTC.

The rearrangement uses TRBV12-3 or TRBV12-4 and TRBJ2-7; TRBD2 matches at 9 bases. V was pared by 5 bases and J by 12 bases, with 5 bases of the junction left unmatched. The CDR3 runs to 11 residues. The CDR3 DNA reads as TGTGCCAGCAGTCTAGGACTAGCGCCGTACTTC. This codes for CASSLGLAPYF.

The CDR3 sequence is CASNLPIRAGNEQFF. CDR3 nucleotides: TGTGCCAGCAACCTCCCCATCAGGGCCGGGAATGAGCAGTTCTTC. This chain uses TRBV7-9 with TRBJ2-1; D is possibly TRBD1 (5 bases). V lost 7 bases, J lost 7 bases, and 20 bases lay in between. The CDR3 is made up of 15 amino acids. The germline gives CDR1 SEHNR, CDR2 FQNEAQ (reference sequence).

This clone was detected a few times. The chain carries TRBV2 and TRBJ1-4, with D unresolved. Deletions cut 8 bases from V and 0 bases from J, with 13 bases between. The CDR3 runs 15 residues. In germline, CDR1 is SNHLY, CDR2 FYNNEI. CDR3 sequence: CASVSDDATNEKLFF. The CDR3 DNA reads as TGTGCCAGCGTGAGCGACGATGCAACTAATGAAAAACTGTTTTTT.

Written as DNA, the CDR3 is TGCAGTGCTAGTTGGGGCCTAGCGGGATTTTCCGAGCAGTACTTC. Encoded protein: CSASWGLAGFSEQYF. The rearrangement joins TRBV20-1 to TRBJ2-7; 9 nucleotides match TRBD2. From germline, CDR1 is DFQATT and CDR2 SNEGSKA (reference sequence). The CDR3 has 15 residues. Unmatched junction bases numbered 12, after V lost 3 bases and J lost 6 bases.

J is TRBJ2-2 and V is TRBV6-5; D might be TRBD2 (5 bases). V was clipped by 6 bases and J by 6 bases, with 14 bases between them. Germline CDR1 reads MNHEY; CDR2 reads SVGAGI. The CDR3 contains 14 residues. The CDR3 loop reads CASSTLPGSGELFF. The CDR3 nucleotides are TGTGCCAGCAGCACCTTGCCGGGGTCCGGGGAGCTGTTTTTT.

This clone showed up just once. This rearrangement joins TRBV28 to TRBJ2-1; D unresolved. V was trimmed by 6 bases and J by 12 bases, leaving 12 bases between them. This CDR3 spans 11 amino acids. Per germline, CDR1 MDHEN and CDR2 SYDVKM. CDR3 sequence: CASRFPPWQFF. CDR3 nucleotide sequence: TGTGCCAGCAGGTTCCCTCCCTGGCAGTTCTTC. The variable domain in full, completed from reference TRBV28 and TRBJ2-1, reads DVKVTQSSRYLVKRTGEKVFLECVQDMDHENMFWYRQDPGLGLRLIYFSYDVKMKEKGDIPEGYSVSREKKERFSLILESASTNQTSMYLCASRFPPWQFFGPGTRLTVL.

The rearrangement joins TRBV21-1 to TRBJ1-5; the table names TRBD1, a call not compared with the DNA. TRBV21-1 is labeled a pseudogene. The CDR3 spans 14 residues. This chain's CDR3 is CASSKRTGSQPQHF. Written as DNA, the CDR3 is TGTGCCAGCAGCAAGAGGACAGGGTCTCAGCCCCAGCATTTT.

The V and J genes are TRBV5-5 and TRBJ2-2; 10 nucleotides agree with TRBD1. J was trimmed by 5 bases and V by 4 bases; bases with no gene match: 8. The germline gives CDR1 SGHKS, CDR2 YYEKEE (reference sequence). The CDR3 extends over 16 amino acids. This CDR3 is CASSDFRTGGTGELFF. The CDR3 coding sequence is TGTGCCAGCAGCGACTTTAGGACAGGGGGGACCGGGGAGCTGTTTTTT. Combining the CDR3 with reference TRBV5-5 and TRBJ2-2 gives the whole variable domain DAGVTQSPTHLIKTRGQQVTLRCSPISGHKSVSWYQQVLGQGPQFIFQYYEKEERGRGNFPDRFSARQFPNYSSELNVNALLLGDSALYLCASSDFRTGGTGELFFGEGSRLTVL.

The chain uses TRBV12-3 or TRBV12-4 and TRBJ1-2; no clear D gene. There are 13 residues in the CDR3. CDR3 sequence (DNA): TGTGCGACGTCGCGGGGTCCTAACTATGGCTACACCTTC. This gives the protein CATSRGPNYGYTF.

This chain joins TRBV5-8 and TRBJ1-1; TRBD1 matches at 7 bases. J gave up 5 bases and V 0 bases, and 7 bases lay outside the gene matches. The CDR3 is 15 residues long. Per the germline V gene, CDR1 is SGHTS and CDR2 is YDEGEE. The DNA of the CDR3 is TGTGCCAGCAGCTTGGTTTTGACAGGGAGAACTGAAGCTTTCTTT. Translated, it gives CASSLVLTGRTEAFF.

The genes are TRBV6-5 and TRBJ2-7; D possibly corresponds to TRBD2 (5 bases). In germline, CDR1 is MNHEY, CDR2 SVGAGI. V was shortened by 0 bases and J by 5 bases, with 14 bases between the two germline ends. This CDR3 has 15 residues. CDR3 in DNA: TGTGCCAGCAGTTACTCGTTCCGGGAACAGAACGAGCAGTACTTC. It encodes CASSYSFREQNEQYF.

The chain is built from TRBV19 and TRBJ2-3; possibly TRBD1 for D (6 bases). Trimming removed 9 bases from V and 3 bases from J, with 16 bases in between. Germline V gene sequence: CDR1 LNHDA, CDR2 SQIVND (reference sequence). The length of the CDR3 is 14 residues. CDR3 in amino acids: CASGQSSATDTQYF. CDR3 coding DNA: TGTGCCAGCGGACAGTCCTCAGCGACAGATACGCAGTATTTT.

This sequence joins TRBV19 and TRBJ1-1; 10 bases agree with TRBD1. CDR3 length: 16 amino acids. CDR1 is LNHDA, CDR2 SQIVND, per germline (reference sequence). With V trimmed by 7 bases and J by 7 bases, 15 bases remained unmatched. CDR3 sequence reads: CASIKDRGRSQGEAFF. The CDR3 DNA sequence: TGTGCCAGTATCAAGGACAGGGGGAGGTCCCAAGGTGAAGCTTTCTTT.

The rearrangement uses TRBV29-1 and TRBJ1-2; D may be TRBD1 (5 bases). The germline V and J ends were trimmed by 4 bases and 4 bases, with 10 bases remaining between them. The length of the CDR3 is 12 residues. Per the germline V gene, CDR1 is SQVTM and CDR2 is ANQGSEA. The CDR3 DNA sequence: TGCAGCGTTGCGAGGGGACTCTATGGCTACACCTTC. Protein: CSVARGLYGYTF.

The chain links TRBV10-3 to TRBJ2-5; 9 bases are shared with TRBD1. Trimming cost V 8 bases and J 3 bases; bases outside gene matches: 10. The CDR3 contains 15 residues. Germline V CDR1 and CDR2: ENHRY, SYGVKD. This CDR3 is CAIGSQGAKEETQYF. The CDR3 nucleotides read TGTGCCATCGGTTCACAGGGGGCGAAGGAAGAGACCCAGTACTTC.

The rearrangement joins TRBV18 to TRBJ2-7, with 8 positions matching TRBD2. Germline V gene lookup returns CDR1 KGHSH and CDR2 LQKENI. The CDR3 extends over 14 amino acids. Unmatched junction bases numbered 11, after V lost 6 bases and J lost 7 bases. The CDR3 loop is CASSQTSALGEQYF. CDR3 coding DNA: TGTGCCAGCTCCCAGACTAGCGCCTTGGGAGAGCAGTACTTC.

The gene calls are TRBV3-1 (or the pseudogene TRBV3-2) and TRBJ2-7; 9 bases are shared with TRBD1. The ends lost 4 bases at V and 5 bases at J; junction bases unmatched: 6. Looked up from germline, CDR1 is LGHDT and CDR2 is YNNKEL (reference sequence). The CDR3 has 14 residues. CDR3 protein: CASSPGTGKNEQYF. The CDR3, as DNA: TGTGCCAGCAGCCCCGGGACAGGGAAGAACGAGCAGTACTTC.